This T cell receptor (beta chain) was profiled in a study of shared clonotypes between healthy human individuals. The study's findings and limits: Among several donors, approximately 4.6% of naive CD4 clonotypes were found in common.

Clones were sequenced by immunoSEQ multiplex PCR, and TCRdb holds only the in-frame ones, with some missing. This sample yields about 2.1 million clones, of which approximately 92% are seen a single time; more than 1.5% belongs to the top ten. As regards this clone: The antigen is unknown.

Naive CD8 populations comprised CD45RO-negative cells positively selected for CCR7, excluding terminally differentiated effector memory CD45RA+ cells. Unmatched junction bases numbered 7, after V lost 5 bases and J lost 4 bases. The CDR3 is 14 amino acids. Per germline, CDR1 LGHNA and CDR2 YSLEER. The sequencing input was naive CD8+ T cells from PBMCs. The receptor was derived from a man younger than 35 in good health. Some clones in this sample may be carry-over from other donors' samples. This chain connects TRBV4-3 to TRBJ2-7, with 8 bases that match TRBD1. The CDR3 loop is CASSAGTGVYEQYF. CDR3 in DNA: TGCGCCAGCAGCGCCGGGACAGGAGTGTACGAGCAGTACTTC.